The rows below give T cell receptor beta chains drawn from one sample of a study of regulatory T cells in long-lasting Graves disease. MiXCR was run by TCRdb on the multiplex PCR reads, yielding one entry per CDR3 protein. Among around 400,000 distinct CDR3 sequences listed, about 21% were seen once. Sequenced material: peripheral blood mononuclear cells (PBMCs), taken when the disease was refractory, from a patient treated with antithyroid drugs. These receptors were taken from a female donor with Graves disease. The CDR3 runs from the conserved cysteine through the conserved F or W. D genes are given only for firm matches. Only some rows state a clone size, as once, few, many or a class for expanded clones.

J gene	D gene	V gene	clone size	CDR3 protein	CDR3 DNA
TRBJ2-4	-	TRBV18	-	CASSPVNDAPRAKNIQYF	TGTGCCAGCTCACCAGTAAACGACGCACCTCGGGCCAAAAACATTCAGTACTTC
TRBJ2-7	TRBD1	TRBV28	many	CASSPPGQGPDEQYF	TGTGCCAGCAGCCCTCCGGGACAGGGTCCGGACGAGCAGTACTTC
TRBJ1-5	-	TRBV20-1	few	CSATGQTSQPQHF	TGCAGTGCGACGGGCCAGACGAGTCAGCCCCAGCATTTT
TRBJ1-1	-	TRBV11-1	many	CASSASLPSPTEAFF	TGTGCCAGCAGCGCCAGTTTGCCCTCCCCAACTGAAGCTTTCTTT
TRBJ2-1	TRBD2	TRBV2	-	CASRLAGGVYGEQFF	TGTGCCAGCAGACTAGCGGGAGGGGTATACGGTGAGCAGTTCTTC
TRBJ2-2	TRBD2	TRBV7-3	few	CASSRTSGGGELFF	TGTGCCAGCAGCCGAACCTCGGGAGGCGGGGAGCTGTTTTTT
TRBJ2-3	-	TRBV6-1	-	CASSALLGADTQYF	TGTGCCAGCAGTGCCCTCCTCGGCGCAGATACGCAGTATTTT
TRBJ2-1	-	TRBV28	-	CASSLWRGNEQFF	TGTGCCAGCAGTTTGTGGAGGGGGAATGAGCAGTTCTTC
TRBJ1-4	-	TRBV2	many	CASSSQLFPTNEKLFF	TGTGCCAGCAGCTCCCAACTGTTCCCAACTAATGAAAAACTGTTTTTT
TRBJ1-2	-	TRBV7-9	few	CASSLYRSTAANYGYTF	TGTGCCAGCAGCTTATATCGCTCGACAGCGGCTAACTATGGCTACACCTTC
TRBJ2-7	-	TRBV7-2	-	CASSLGGIGEEYF	TGTGCCAGCAGCTTAGGCGGGATCGGGGAGGAGTACTTC
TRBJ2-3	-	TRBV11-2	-	CASSLTEGTQYF	TGTGCCAGCAGCTTAACAGAGGGTACGCAGTATTTT
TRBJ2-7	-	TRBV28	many	CASSLIAGIEQYF	TGTGCCAGCAGTTTAATAGCAGGGATCGAGCAGTACTTC
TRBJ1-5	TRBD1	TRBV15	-	CATSRDPSRGNQPQHF	TGTGCCACCAGCAGAGACCCCTCCAGGGGGAATCAGCCCCAGCATTTT
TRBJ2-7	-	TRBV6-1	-	CASSEVAVYEQYF	TGTGCCAGCAGTGAAGTTGCCGTCTACGAGCAGTACTTC
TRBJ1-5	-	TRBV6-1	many	CASNLREGHQPQHF	TGTGCCAGCAACCTCAGAGAGGGCCATCAGCCCCAGCATTTT
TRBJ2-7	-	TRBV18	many	CASSGTTYEQYF	TGTGCCAGCTCCGGGACAACCTACGAGCAGTACTTC